Following are 22 T cell receptor beta chains from one sample sequenced in a study of technical replicates of blood from several donors. Repertoires were generated with immunoSEQ multiplex PCR, while TCRdb's copy carries only in-frame clones and drops some. The data contain roughly 12,000 clones, roughly nine tenths of them singletons. Sequenced: PBMCs. The receptor source for this set is a human donor in good health.

This clone showed up just once. The genes are TRBV19 and TRBJ2-1; 11 bases match TRBD2. The junction had 9 bases not matched to a gene; V was cut back by 8 bases and J by 9 bases. Per the germline V gene, CDR1 is LNHDA and CDR2 is SQIVND (reference sequence). The length of the CDR3 is 14 residues. The CDR3 DNA reads as TGTGCCAGTGATACTAGCGGGAGAAAGGGTGAGCAGTTCTTC. It is translated as CASDTSGRKGEQFF. Based on the CDR3 plus reference TRBV19 and TRBJ2-1, the full variable domain is DGGITQSPKYLFRKEGQNVTLSCEQNLNHDAMYWYRQDPGQGLRLIYYSQIVNDFQKGDIAEGYSVSREKKESFPLTVTSAQKNPTAFYLCASDTSGRKGEQFFGPGTRLTVL.

The chain has TRBV29-1 and TRBJ1-2; no reliable D call. Per germline, CDR1 SQVTM and CDR2 ANQGSEA. There are 11 residues in the CDR3. V was clipped by 7 bases and J by 4 bases, with 10 bases between them. DNA of the CDR3: TGCAGCGGGGCGGGTCTCTATGGCTACACCTTC. This encodes CSGAGLYGYTF.

This clone showed up just once. This sequence joins TRBV11-2 and TRBJ2-1; 9 nucleotides agree with TRBD2. Per germline, CDR1 SGHAT and CDR2 FQNNGV. J gave up 4 bases and V 5 bases, and 6 bases lay outside the gene matches. CDR3 length: 15 residues. The CDR3 DNA follows: TGTGCCAGCAGCCAACAGCGGGGGGCTTACAATGAGCAGTTCTTC. Translation gives CASSQQRGAYNEQFF. The full variable domain, in which reference TRBV11-2 and TRBJ2-1 provide the parts outside the CDR3, is EAGVAQSPRYKIIEKRQSVAFWCNPISGHATLYWYQQILGQGPKLLIQFQNNGVVDDSQLPKDRFSAERLKGVDSTLKIQPAKLEDSAVYLCASSQQRGAYNEQFFGPGTRLTVL.

The gene calls are TRBV7-2 and TRBJ2-5; 8 nucleotides line up with TRBD2. CDR3 length equals 18 residues. CDR1 SGHTA and CDR2 FQGNSA come from the germline V gene. V lost 0 bases and J lost 1; bases outside the gene matches: 10. The CDR3: CASSLAPRGGSPQETQYF. The CDR3 nucleotides are TGTGCCAGCAGCTTAGCCCCTCGGGGGGGGTCTCCCCAAGAGACCCAGTACTTC.

The chain has TRBV18 and TRBJ2-5; 8 bases are shared with TRBD2. There are 14 residues in the CDR3. V was pared by 3 bases and J by 5 bases, with 5 bases of the junction left unmatched. Germline loops: CDR1 KGHSH, CDR2 LQKENI. CDR3 sequence (DNA): TGTGCCAGCTCACCGAGCGGGAGTACCGAGACCCAGTACTTC. Amino acids: CASSPSGSTETQYF. Full variable domain (remainder filled in from reference TRBV18 and TRBJ2-5): NAGVMQNPRHLVRRRGQEARLRCSPMKGHSHVYWYRQLPEEGLKFMVYLQKENIIDESGMPKERFSAEFPKEGPSILRIQQVVRGDSAAYFCASSPSGSTETQYFGPGTRLLVL.

A single count supports this clone. This chain joins TRBV9 and TRBJ1-2; no reliable D call. V dropped 3 bases and J dropped 0 bases, with 9 bases sitting between them. This CDR3 has 14 amino acids. In germline, CDR1 is SGDLS, CDR2 YYNGEE. CDR3 sequence: CASSATTANYGYTF. CDR3 nucleotides: TGTGCCAGCAGCGCGACCACAGCTAACTATGGCTACACCTTC.

This rearrangement joins TRBV5-6 to TRBJ2-5; TRBD1 matches at 7 bases. The length of the CDR3 is 14 residues. Trimming cost V 4 bases and J 5 bases; bases outside gene matches: 8. Germline assignment: CDR1 SGHDT and CDR2 YYEEEE. The CDR3 sequence: CASSGRQGSETQYF. The CDR3 coding sequence is TGTGCCAGCAGCGGCCGACAGGGCTCGGAGACCCAGTACTTC.

V usage is TRBV7-9 and J usage is TRBJ1-2, with D possibly matching TRBD1 (5 bases). Germline assignment: CDR1 SEHNR and CDR2 FQNEAQ (reference sequence). The CDR3 has 15 amino acids. V was clipped by 4 bases and J by 5 bases, with 17 bases between them. CDR3 DNA: TGTGCCAGCAGCTCCAGTAGGAGGGGTGGATATGGCTACACCTTC. Amino acids: CASSSSRRGGYGYTF.

The V call is TRBV7-9, the J call TRBJ2-5, with 7 bases that match TRBD2. The CDR3 has 15 amino acids. Looked up from germline, CDR1 is SEHNR and CDR2 is FQNEAQ (reference sequence). V lost 4 bases and J lost 5; bases outside the gene matches: 10. The DNA for the CDR3 is TGTGCCAGCAGCTCACGGACTAGTCTGGGGGAGACCCAGTACTTC. Its protein product is CASSSRTSLGETQYF. Full variable domain (remainder filled in from reference TRBV7-9 and TRBJ2-5): DTGVSQNPRHKITKRGQNVTFRCDPISEHNRLYWYRQTLGQGPEFLTYFQNEAQLEKSRLLSDRFSAERPKGSFSTLEIQRTEQGDSAMYLCASSSRTSLGETQYFGPGTRLLVL.

V and J are TRBV19 and TRBJ2-4; TRBD1 might be the D (6 bases). CDR3 size: 11 residues. In germline, CDR1 is LNHDA, CDR2 SQIVND (reference sequence). Trimming left V 3 bases short and J 13 bases short, with 10 bases between. This chain's CDR3 is CASSIGQSQYF. CDR3 nucleotides: TGTGCCAGTAGTATTGGACAGTCCCAGTACTTC. Together with reference TRBV19 and TRBJ2-4, the CDR3 gives the full variable domain: DGGITQSPKYLFRKEGQNVTLSCEQNLNHDAMYWYRQDPGQGLRLIYYSQIVNDFQKGDIAEGYSVSREKKESFPLTVTSAQKNPTAFYLCASSIGQSQYFGAGTRLSVL.

This clone was seen a single time. The rearrangement joins TRBV10-1 to TRBJ2-2; TRBD1 agrees at 7 bases. J gave up 5 bases and V 1 base, and 1 base lay outside the gene matches. Germline V gene lookup returns CDR1 WNHNN and CDR2 SYGVQD (reference sequence). The CDR3 is 14 residues long. The CDR3 nucleotides read TGCGCCAGCAGTGAGTTACAGGGGACCGGGGAGCTGTTTTTT. Its translation: CASSELQGTGELFF.

The chain links TRBV6-6 to TRBJ2-7, with 11 bases matching TRBD1. This CDR3 comprises 15 residues. With V trimmed by 2 bases and J by 3 bases, 3 bases remained unmatched. Germline loops: CDR1 MNHNY, CDR2 SVGAGI (reference sequence). The CDR3 DNA follows: TGTGCCAGCAGTTACGGACAGGGGGCTAGCTACGAGCAGTACTTC. Its translation: CASSYGQGASYEQYF.

The chain is built from TRBV15 and TRBJ2-1, with 12 bases that match TRBD2. CDR3 size: 16 residues. V was clipped by 4 bases and J by 8 bases; unmatched bases: 9. Germline V gene data show CDR1 as LNHNV and CDR2 as YYDKDF (reference sequence). This CDR3 is CATSTSLAGGLYEQFF. DNA of the CDR3: TGTGCCACCAGCACCTCACTAGCGGGGGGACTCTATGAGCAGTTCTTC.

The chain links TRBV12-5 to TRBJ2-3, with D possibly matching TRBD2 (5 bases). The ends were cut back, 5 bases at V and 4 bases at J, with 7 bases in the middle. This CDR3 is 12 amino acids long. Germline loops: CDR1 LGHNT, CDR2 FRNRAP. The CDR3 spells CASGPDSDTQYF. In DNA form, the CDR3 reads TGTGCTAGTGGTCCGGACTCAGATACGCAGTATTTT.

CDR3 in amino acids: CASSPLGLAGVYEQYF. CDR3 in DNA: TGTGCCAGCAGCCCGCTAGGACTAGCGGGAGTCTACGAGCAGTACTTC. The chain recombines TRBV14 with TRBJ2-7, with 13 bases that match TRBD2. V shed 4 bases, J shed 3 bases, and the junction held 6 bases outside the gene matches. CDR3 length: 16 residues. Germline loops: CDR1 SGHDN, CDR2 FVKESK.

The chain carries TRBV27 and TRBJ1-5, with 9 bases that match TRBD1. CDR1 and CDR2 from the germline V gene are MNHEY and SMNVEV (reference sequence). With V trimmed by 4 bases and J by 3 bases, 7 bases remained unmatched. CDR3 size: 16 residues. For the CDR3, the DNA is TGTGCCAGCAGTTCCTCGACAGGGGGTAACAATCAGCCCCAGCATTTT. Translation gives CASSSSTGGNNQPQHF.

The chain joins TRBV30 to TRBJ2-7; the match to TRBD1 covers 9 bases. Germline values: CDR1 GTSNPN, CDR2 SVGIG (reference sequence). Losses at the gene ends were 5 bases for V and 2 bases for J; bases not matched to a gene: 10. This CDR3 is 15 amino acids long. CDR3 protein: CAWEDRGSSPYEQYF. In DNA, the CDR3 is TGTGCCTGGGAGGACAGGGGAAGTTCGCCCTACGAGCAGTACTTC.

This rearrangement joins TRBV6-5 to TRBJ2-2, with 11 bases that match TRBD2. CDR3 length: 16 residues. J gave up 6 bases and V 0 bases, and 3 bases lay outside the gene matches. Per the germline V gene, CDR1 is MNHEY and CDR2 is SVGAGI. CDR3 amino acids: CASSYSTSGIAGELFF. The CDR3, as DNA: TGTGCCAGCAGTTACTCGACTAGCGGGATCGCCGGGGAGCTGTTTTTT.

The gene calls are TRBV14 and TRBJ2-3; weak D call: TRBD2 (5 bases). This CDR3 region has 12 residues. Germline V gene data show CDR1 as SGHDN and CDR2 as FVKESK. V was clipped by 4 bases and J by 9 bases, with 11 bases between them. The CDR3 sequence: CASSLGLSTQYF. Here the CDR3 DNA reads TGTGCCAGCAGCCTTGGACTGTCGACGCAGTATTTT.

J is TRBJ2-7 and V is TRBV4-1, with TRBD2 matching over 14 bases. Germline V gene data show CDR1 as MGHRA and CDR2 as YSYEKL. The CDR3 has 15 residues. V lost 1 base and J lost 6; bases outside the gene matches: 2. CDR3 region: CASSQGLAGGIEQYF. In DNA, the CDR3 is TGCGCCAGCAGCCAAGGACTAGCGGGAGGGATCGAGCAGTACTTC.

J is TRBJ2-3 and V is TRBV5-4; 15 positions agree with TRBD2. Germline V lookup: CDR1 SGHNT, CDR2 YYREEE (reference sequence). The CDR3 runs 18 residues. V was clipped by 5 bases and J by 2 bases; unmatched bases: 9. The CDR3 is CASSSGLAGGHYTDTQYF. CDR3 coding DNA: TGTGCCAGCAGTTCCGGACTAGCGGGAGGGCACTACACAGATACGCAGTATTTT.

J is TRBJ2-5 and V is TRBV6-5; TRBD2 agrees at 10 bases. The J call may be faulty, since TRBJ2-7 better matches the DNA end. The CDR3 loop spans 15 amino acids. In germline, CDR1 is MNHEY, CDR2 SVGAGI. CDR3 sequence reads: CASSASGSFSYEQYF. The CDR3 coding sequence is TGTGCCAGCAGCGCTAGCGGGAGCTTCTCCTACGAGCAGTACTTC.